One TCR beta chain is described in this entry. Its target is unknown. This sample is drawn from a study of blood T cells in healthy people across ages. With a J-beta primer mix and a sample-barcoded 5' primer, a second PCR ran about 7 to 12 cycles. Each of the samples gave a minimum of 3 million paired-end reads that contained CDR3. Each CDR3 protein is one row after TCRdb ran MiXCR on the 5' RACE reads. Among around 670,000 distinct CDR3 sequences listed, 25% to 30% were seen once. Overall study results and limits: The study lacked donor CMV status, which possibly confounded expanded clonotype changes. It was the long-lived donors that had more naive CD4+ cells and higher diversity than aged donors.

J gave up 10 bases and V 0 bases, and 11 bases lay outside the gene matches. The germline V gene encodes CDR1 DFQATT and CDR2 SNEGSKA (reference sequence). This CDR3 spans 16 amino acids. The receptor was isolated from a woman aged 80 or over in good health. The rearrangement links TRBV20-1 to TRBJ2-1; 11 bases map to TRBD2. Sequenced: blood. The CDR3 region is CSARDLLAGAAREQFF. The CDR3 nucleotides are TGCAGTGCTAGAGACCTACTAGCGGGAGCAGCCCGGGAGCAGTTCTTC.